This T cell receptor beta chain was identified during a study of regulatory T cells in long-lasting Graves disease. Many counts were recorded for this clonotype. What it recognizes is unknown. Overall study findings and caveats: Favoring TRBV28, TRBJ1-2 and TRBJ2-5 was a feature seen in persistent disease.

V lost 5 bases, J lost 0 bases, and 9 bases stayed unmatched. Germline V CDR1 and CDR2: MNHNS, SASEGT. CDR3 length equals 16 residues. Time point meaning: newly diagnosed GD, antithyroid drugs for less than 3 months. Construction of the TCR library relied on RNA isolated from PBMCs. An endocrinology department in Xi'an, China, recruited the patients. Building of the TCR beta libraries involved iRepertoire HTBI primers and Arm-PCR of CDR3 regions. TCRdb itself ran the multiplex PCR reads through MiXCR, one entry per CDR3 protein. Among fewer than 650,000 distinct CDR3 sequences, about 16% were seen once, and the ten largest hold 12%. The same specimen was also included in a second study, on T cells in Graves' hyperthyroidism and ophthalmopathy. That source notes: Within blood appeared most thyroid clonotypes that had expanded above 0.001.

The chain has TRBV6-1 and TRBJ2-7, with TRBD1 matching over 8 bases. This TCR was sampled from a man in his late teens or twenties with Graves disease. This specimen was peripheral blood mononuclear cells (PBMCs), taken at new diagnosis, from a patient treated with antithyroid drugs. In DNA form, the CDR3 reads TGTGCCAGCAGTAGGACAGGGTCAAGCTTCTCCTACGAGCAGTACTTC. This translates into CASSRTGSSFSYEQYF.